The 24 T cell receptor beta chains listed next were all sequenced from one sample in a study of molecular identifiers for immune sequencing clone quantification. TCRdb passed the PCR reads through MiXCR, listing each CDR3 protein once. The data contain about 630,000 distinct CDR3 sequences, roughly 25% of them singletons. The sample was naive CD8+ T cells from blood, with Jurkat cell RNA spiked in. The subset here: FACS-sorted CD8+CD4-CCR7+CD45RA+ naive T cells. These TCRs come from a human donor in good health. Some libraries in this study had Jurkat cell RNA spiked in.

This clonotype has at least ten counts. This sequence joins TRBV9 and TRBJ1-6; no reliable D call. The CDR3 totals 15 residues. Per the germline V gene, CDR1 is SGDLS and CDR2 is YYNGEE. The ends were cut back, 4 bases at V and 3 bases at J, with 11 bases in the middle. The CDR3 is CASSPFEGYNSPLHF. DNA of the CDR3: TGTGCCAGCAGCCCCTTCGAGGGCTATAATTCACCCCTCCACTTT.

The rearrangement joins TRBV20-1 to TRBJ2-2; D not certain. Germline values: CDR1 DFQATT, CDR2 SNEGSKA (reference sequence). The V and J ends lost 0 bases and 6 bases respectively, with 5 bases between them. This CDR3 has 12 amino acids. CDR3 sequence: CSARDPPGELFF. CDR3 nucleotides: TGCAGTGCTAGAGATCCCCCCGGGGAGCTGTTTTTT.

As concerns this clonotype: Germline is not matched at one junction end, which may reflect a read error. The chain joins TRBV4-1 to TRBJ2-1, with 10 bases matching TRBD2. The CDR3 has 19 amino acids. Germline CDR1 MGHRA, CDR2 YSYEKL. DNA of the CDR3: TGCGCCAGCAGCCTCTTTAGCGGGGGGCCCGGACCCCCCCTCGGTGAGCGGTTCTTC. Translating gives CASSLFSGGPGPPLGERFF.

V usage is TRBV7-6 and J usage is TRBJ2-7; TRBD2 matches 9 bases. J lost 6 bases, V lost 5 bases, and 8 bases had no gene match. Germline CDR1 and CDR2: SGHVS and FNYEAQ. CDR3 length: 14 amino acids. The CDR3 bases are TGTGCCAGCAGCCTCATGGAGCGGGGGGTCGAGCAGTACTTC. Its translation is CASSLMERGVEQYF.

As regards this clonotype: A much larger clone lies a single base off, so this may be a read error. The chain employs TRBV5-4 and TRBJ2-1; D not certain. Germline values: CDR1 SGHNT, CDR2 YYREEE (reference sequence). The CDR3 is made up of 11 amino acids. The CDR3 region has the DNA TGTGCCAGCAGGTCCGGGCCCGAGCAGCTCTTC. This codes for CASRSGPEQLF.

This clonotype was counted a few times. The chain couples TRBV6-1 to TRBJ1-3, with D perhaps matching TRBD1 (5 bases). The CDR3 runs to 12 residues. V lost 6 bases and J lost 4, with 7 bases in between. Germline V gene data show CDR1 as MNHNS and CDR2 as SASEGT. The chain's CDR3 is CASRGQGNTIYF. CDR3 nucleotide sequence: TGTGCCAGCAGGGGGCAAGGAAACACCATATATTTT.

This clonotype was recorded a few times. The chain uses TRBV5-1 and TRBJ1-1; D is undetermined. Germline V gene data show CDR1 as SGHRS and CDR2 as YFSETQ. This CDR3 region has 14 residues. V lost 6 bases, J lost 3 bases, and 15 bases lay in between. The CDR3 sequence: CASTLGFGDTEAFF. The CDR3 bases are TGCGCCAGCACCCTAGGTTTCGGGGACACTGAAGCTTTCTTT.

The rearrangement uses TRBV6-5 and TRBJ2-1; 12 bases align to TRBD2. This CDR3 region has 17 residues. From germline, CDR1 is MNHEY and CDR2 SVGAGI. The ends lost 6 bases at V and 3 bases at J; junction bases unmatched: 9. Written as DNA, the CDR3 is TGTGCCAGCAGCTCCCCGCTAGCGGGAGGGGTCTACAATGAGCAGTTCTTC. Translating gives CASSSPLAGGVYNEQFF.

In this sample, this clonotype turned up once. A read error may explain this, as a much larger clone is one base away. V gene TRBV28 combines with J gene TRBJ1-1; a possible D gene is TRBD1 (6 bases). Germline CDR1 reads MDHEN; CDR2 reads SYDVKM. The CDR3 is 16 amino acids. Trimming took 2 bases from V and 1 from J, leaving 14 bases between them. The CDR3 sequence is CASSLHPTGSNTEAFF. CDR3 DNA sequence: TGTGCCAGCAGTTTACACCCGACAGGCTCGAACACTGAAGCTTTCTTT.

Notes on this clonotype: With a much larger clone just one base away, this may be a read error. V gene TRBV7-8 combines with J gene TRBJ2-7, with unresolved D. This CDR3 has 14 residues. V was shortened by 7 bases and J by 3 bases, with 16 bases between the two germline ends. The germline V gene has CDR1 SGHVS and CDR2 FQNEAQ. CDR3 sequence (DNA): TGTGCCAGCAACTCCCGGGTCCAGATCTACGAGCAGTACTTC. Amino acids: CASNSRVQIYEQYF.

The CDR3: CASSQGLDGSYEQYF. The CDR3 DNA reads TGCGCCAGCAGCCAAGGGCTAGATGGGTCCTACGAGCAGTACTTC. The chain employs TRBV4-3 and TRBJ2-7; D not resolved. V lost 1 base to trimming and J lost 1 base, with 11 bases between them. The CDR3 runs to 15 residues. CDR1 and CDR2 from the germline V gene are LGHNA and YSLEER.

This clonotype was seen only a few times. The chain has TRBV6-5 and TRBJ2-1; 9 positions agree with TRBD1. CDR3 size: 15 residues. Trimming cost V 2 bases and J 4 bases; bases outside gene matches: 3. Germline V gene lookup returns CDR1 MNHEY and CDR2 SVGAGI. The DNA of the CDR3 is TGTGCCAGCAGTTACGGGACAGGGCCTTACAATGAGCAGTTCTTC. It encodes CASSYGTGPYNEQFF.

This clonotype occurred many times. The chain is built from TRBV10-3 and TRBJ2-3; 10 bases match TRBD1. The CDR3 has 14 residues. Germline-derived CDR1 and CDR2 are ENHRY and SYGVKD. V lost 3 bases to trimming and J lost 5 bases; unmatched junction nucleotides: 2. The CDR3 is CAISDGQGVDTQYF. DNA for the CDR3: TGTGCCATCAGTGACGGACAGGGGGTAGATACGCAGTATTTT.

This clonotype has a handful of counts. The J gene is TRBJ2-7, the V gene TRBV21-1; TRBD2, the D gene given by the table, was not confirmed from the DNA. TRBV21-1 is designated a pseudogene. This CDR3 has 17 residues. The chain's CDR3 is CASSKHPPRQSSYEQYF. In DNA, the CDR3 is TGTGCCAGCAGCAAACACCCGCCTCGACAGAGCTCCTACGAGCAGTACTTC.

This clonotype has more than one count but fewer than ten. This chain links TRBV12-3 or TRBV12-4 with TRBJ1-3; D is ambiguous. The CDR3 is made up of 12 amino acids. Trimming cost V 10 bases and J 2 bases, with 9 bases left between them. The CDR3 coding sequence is TGTGCCACCGAAACGCCTGGAAACACCATATATTTT. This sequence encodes CATETPGNTIYF.

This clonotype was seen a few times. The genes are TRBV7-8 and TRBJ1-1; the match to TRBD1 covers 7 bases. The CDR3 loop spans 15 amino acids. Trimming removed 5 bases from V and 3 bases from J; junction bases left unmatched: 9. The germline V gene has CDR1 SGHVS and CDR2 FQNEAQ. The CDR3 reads CASSRAAGGHTEAFF. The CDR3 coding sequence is TGTGCCAGCAGCCGGGCCGCAGGGGGGCACACTGAAGCTTTCTTT.

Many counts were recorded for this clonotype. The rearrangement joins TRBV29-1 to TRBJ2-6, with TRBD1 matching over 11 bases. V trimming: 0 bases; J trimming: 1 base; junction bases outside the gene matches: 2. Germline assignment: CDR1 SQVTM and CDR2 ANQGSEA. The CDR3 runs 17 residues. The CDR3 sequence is CSVEEGTGGSGANVLTF. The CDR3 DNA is TGCAGCGTTGAAGAGGGGACAGGGGGTTCTGGGGCCAACGTCCTGACTTTC.

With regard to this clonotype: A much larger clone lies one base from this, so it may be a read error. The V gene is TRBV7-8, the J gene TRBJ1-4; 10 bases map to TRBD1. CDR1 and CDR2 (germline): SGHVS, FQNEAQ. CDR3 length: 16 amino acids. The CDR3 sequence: CACSSPPGTGDEKLFF. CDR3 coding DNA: TGTGCCTGCAGCTCTCCGCCCGGGACAGGGGATGAAAAACTGTTTTTT.

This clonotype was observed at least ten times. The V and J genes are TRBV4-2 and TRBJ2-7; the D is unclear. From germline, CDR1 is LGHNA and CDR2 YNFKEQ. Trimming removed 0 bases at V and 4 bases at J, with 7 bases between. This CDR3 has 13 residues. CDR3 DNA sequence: TGTGCCAGCAGCCAAGACCCAATGTACGAGCAGTACTTC. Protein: CASSQDPMYEQYF.

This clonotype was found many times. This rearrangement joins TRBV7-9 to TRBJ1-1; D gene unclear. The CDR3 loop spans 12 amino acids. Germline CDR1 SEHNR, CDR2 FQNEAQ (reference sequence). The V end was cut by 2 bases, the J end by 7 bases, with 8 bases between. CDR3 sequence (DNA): TGTGCCAGCAGCTTACTATCCGTTGAAGCTTTCTTT. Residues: CASSLLSVEAFF.

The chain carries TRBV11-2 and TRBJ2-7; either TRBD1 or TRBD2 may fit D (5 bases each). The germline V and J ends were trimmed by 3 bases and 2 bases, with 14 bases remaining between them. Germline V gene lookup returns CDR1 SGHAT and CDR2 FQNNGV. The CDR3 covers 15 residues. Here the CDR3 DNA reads TGTGCCAGCAGCTTGGGGACCGAATATACCTACGAGCAGTACTTC. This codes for CASSLGTEYTYEQYF.

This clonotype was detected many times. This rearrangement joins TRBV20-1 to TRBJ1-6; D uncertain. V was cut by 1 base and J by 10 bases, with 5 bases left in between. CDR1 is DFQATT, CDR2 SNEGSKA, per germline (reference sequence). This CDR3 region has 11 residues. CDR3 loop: CSARVGSPLHF. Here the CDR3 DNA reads TGCAGTGCTAGAGTGGGGTCACCCCTCCACTTT.

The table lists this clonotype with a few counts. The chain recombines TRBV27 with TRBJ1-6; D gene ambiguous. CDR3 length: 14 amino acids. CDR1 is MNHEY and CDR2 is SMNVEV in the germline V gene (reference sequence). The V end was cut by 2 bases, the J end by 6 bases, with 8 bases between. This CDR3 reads CASSLGQLNSPLHF. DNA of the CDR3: TGTGCCAGCAGTTTAGGCCAGCTTAATTCACCCCTCCACTTT.

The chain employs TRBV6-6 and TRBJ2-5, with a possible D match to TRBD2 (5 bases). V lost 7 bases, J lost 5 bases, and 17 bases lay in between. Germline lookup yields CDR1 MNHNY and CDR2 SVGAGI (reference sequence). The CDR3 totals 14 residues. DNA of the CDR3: TGTGCCAGCACTGAGGGCCCCCCGTTGGAGACCCAGTACTTC. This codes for CASTEGPPLETQYF.